Listed below are T cell receptor beta chains from one sample, sequenced in a study of T-cell memory formation after mild COVID-19. Using its own MiXCR run on the 5' RACE reads, TCRdb lists one record per CDR3 protein. The data hold fewer than 40,000 distinct CDR3 sequences, with approximately 10% observed a single time. The sample comprised PBMCs or a T cell subset sorted from them (not recorded which). The receptors originated from a man aged 18 to 35 who had mild COVID-19 (a few samples of this study predate the infection). Cell type and time point are not known. The CDR3 runs from the conserved cysteine through the conserved F or W. D genes are given only for firm matches. Expanded clones are given a class, and other clones once, few, many or no size at all.

TRBJ1-1 | 15 | - | many | TRBV10-1 | TGCGCCAGCAGTGAGGCCGGGGAAGGGAACACTGAAGCTTTCTTT | CASSEAGEGNTEAFF
TRBJ2-1 | 16 | TRBD2 | few | TRBV4-3 | TGCGCCAGCAGCCTCGAAGGACTAGCGGGGGGTAGTGAGCAGTTCTTC | CASSLEGLAGGSEQFF
TRBJ1-6 | 16 | - | many | TRBV28 | TGTGCCACCCGAGGGTGGGGGCGGTTAGGAAATTCACCCCTCCACTTT | CATRGWGRLGNSPLHF
TRBJ1-1 | 12 | - | - | TRBV29-1 | TGCAGCGCGGAGAGGATCGGCACTGAAGCTTTCTTT | CSAERIGTEAFF
TRBJ2-5 | 12 | - | - | TRBV18 | TGTGCCAGCTCAGCCCTGCAAGAGACCCAGTACTTC | CASSALQETQYF
TRBJ2-7 | 15 | - | many | TRBV3-1 | TGTGCCAGCAGCCAGAATTGGGGGAGCTCCTACGAGCAGTACTTC | CASSQNWGSSYEQYF
TRBJ2-5 | 14 | - | many | TRBV3-1 | TGTGCCAGCAGCCGACTAGAGGGACAAGAGACCCAGTACTTC | CASSRLEGQETQYF
TRBJ2-5 | 12 | - | many | TRBV15 | TGTCTTCCCTGGGAATTTCAAGAGACCCAGTACTTC | CLPWEFQETQYF
TRBJ1-2 | 15 | TRBD1 | many | TRBV5-1 | TGCGCCAGCAGCTTGGCGGGACAGGGGGATTATGGCTACACCTTC | CASSLAGQGDYGYTF
TRBJ1-2 | 15 | - | many | TRBV19 | TGTGCCAGTAGTATCTTCGGGTCAGGGATCTATGGCTACACCTTC | CASSIFGSGIYGYTF
TRBJ2-5 | 15 | TRBD2 | many | TRBV6-5 | TGTGCCAGCAGTACCCGACTAGCGGGGCAGGAGACCCAGTACTTC | CASSTRLAGQETQYF
TRBJ1-5 | 13 | - | many | TRBV18 | TGTGCCAGCTCACCGGGGGGGGGTCAGCCCCAGCATTTT | CASSPGGGQPQHF
TRBJ2-3 | 17 | TRBD2 | medium-sized | TRBV7-2 | TGTGCCAGCAGCCCAAGGACTAGCGGGGCTAGCACAGATACGCAGTATTTT | CASSPRTSGASTDTQYF
TRBJ2-7 | 14 | - | many | TRBV5-1 | TGCGCCAGCAGCCTAGGGCAGTTACAAGGCGAGCAGTACTTC | CASSLGQLQGEQYF
TRBJ1-3 | 12 | - | - | TRBV4-3 | TGCGCCAGCAGCCAAGAGTCTCGCACCATATATTTT | CASSQESRTIYF
TRBJ2-3 | 16 | TRBD2 | many | TRBV4-3 | TGCGCCAGCAGCCCGGGACTAGCGGACCGCACAGATACGCAGTATTTT | CASSPGLADRTDTQYF
TRBJ2-1 | 18 | - | many | TRBV4-1 | TGCGCCAGCAGCCAAGATTCGGCAGGGGAGGTGTCCCACAATGAGCAGTTCTTC | CASSQDSAGEVSHNEQFF
TRBJ1-4 | 14 | - | many | TRBV12-3/TRBV12-4 | TGTGCCAGCAGTTTGGGGTCGGCTAATGAAAAACTGTTTTTT | CASSLGSANEKLFF
TRBJ1-5 | 15 | - | many | TRBV15 | TGTGCCACCAGCAGAGATTTGCAGGTCAATCAGCCCCAGCATTTT | CATSRDLQVNQPQHF
TRBJ2-6 | 17 | - | - | TRBV12-3/TRBV12-4 | TGTGCCAGCGGCGGCGGGGTTCGGAGGTCTGGGGCCAACGTCCTGACTTTC | CASGGGVRRSGANVLTF